Given below is one T cell receptor (beta chain) in context. This clone was seen only a few times. It lacks a known antigen. Per-base quality was not reported, and no clone a single base away is much larger than it. Libraries came from the immunoSEQ multiplex PCR assay. For the multiplex PCR, a mixture combining 60 forward primers for TCR Vbeta segments and 13 reverse primers for TCR Jbeta segments was used. Amplification of the CDR3 region of rearranged TCR beta genes was performed with a multiplex PCR assay on genomic DNA. The amplified TCR beta libraries were sequenced on the Illumina HiSeq System as 87-base-pair reads. As for the authors' bioinformatics: Across the 700 or so repertoires, a later analysis counted 80 million or so unique TCR beta chains, roughly 11 million of which were shared by at least two donors. To remove PCR and sequencing errors, raw reads were error-corrected and collapsed into unique sequences using a nearest-neighbor algorithm that merged closely related sequences. To assign V, D and J gene segments, CDR3 sequences were aligned to IMGT reference sequences. For a sequence to be retained, at least a six-nucleotide match to both a V gene segment and a J gene segment was required. A rearrangement was called productive if the CDR3 had no stop codons and remained in frame with V and J, and every other rearrangement was called non-productive. CDR3 was defined according to IMGT convention as the region running from the second conserved V-encoded cysteine to the conserved J-encoded phenylalanine. Sequences without an unambiguous match to a single V gene segment were excluded from the earlier analysis of about 600 of the donors. An earlier analysis of about 590 of the donors classified V segments as functional when productive rearrangements were above 56.7% and as segregating when the standard deviation between donors was above 5%. A statistical classification framework was built for diagnosing cytomegalovirus status from the catalog of TCR beta chain sequences. V and J gene assignment, in a later analysis, came from comparing TCR nucleotide sequences with IMGT/GENE-DB human TR gene sequences. In a later analysis, CDR3 sequences and most-parsimonious VDJ recombination scenarios were assigned using the TCRdist pipeline. A later analysis defined each TCR beta chain by its CDR3 amino acid sequence plus V-gene family, and excluded reads lacking a unique V-gene family. To address suspected cross-contamination and a sequencing artifact, a later analysis removed approximately 600 highly shared, low-generation-probability nucleotide sequences. A later analysis calculated a clonal expansion index for each public chain from normalized within-repertoire ranks of inferred template counts. Generation probabilities in a later analysis came from a VDJ recombination model fitted to out-of-frame rearrangements, and those results were checked against IGoR. A later analysis scored TCR-TCR, TCR-HLA and TCR-CMV co-occurrence with hypergeometric tests, applying a repertoire-size bias correction to TCR pairs. To estimate false discovery rates, a later analysis permuted the HLA or CMV assignments 20 times. A later analysis grouped co-occurring TCRs with DBSCAN, adding TCRdist sequence similarity when clustering within HLA-allele-positive subsets. Repertoires with fewer than 30,000 or more than 120,000 public chains, plus five repertoires with anomalous nucleotide sharing, were excluded from co-occurrence clustering. TCRdb obtained this table from immuneACCESS and retained in-frame rearrangements with V and J assigned. These tables miss some clones; where compared with another copy, unresolved V genes account for less than half of the shortfall, and the remainder is unexplained. V, J and clone size derive from that table, while D and trimming were established from the DNA sequence. This sample has about 110,000 clones in its table, and roughly 80% of those were observed once. About 1.6% of the sample is taken by the ten largest.

The source of the sample is a study of cytomegalovirus exposure and HLA in healthy donors (dated by TCRdb to 2015 to 2018). Study-wide context: In an earlier analysis of 450 to 750 of the donors, 250 to 300 Gb of sequence data and 100 million or so unique TCR beta sequences from 180 million or so T cells were reported. Roughly 300 gigabases of sequencing data and approximately 85 million unique TCR sequences were included in an early release covering roughly 700 HLA-typed donors. Among the roughly 390 genotyped donors, more than 70% belonged to the genetic ancestry cluster associated with self-reported Caucasian donors. The study aimed to test whether cataloging public T cell receptors could reveal signatures of past pathogen exposure. The T cell repertoires of around 670 subjects were profiled by immunosequencing and related to cytomegalovirus serostatus. In addition to the first cohort of several hundred subjects, a separate validation cohort of under 150 different subjects was used. To predict cytomegalovirus infection status, the study brought together high-throughput TCR immunosequencing, statistical association of individual TCRs with disease status, and machine learning. In a later analysis, previously published TCR beta repertoires from hundreds of donors were re-analyzed and high-resolution HLA genotyping was added so that TCR occurrence patterns could be studied. The later analysis used no new phenotypic data to find candidate immune exposures, relying instead on TCR beta sequences and their occurrence across donors. In an earlier analysis of over 550 of the donors, high-throughput TCR beta sequencing was used to judge whether each TCR beta V gene segment behaved as functional or pseudogenic. Alongside the repertoire data, information on donor age, sex, ethnicity and CMV serostatus was compiled. A later genetic analysis used genome-wide SNP genotypes for about 60% of the 666 donors, treating that subset as a discovery cohort. All discovery cohort repertoires had been generated on a single sequencing platform. Class I and class II HLA loci were covered by the typing at four-digit resolution. Typing coverage varied by locus: roughly 629-640 donors for A, B, C, DRB1 and DQB1; roughly 520 for DQA1; 606 for DPA1; approximately 490 for DPB1. Several DR-DQ haplotypes were treated as single units for association and clustering because of strong linkage in the cohort. Among about 370 genotyped donors of the cohort, an average of roughly 230,000 unique TCR beta nucleotide sequences was sequenced per donor, of which 15% to 20% were non-productive.

The full study reports these points: A later analysis found that most CMV-associated TCR beta chains appeared HLA-restricted, with HLA associations seemingly driven largely by CMV exposure. Assigning TCR associations to individual alleles was difficult when HLA alleles, especially DR and DQ, strongly co-occurred. A further reported finding was that TCR beta sequences accurately predicted the HLA-A and HLA-B alleles for most subjects in the first cohort. A group of highly shared sequence variants was considered likely to be a technical artifact of the sequencing pipeline. Compared with equally common non-associated chains, HLA-associated TCR beta chains in a later analysis were more clonally expanded and had lower generation probabilities. Most TCR sequences were observed very rarely across donors, whereas some public TCRs were present in many individuals. The study gave a list of under 200 TCR beta chains associated with cytomegalovirus. In an earlier analysis of over 550 of the donors, most TCR beta V segments were observed in productive rearrangements about 90% or about 30% of the time, broadly matching IMGT annotations. The presence/absence analyses assumed that sequencing depth was roughly uniform across donors, and that assumption may not be true. V-gene and J-gene trimming of TCR beta chains was associated with a missense DCLRE1C variant in a later genetic analysis, and the association was replicated in an independent cohort. Some IMGT-functional V segments, including TRBV6-2 and TRBV6-3, could not be distinguished by the 87-base-pair reads and were therefore excluded. Because some donors lacked HLA typing at each locus, the association tests relied only on the typed subset. A later genetic analysis reported fewer N-insertions in productive TCRs among donors in an Asian-associated ancestry cluster than the roughly 650-donor mean. For the cohort, immune exposure information was limited to CMV serostatus. At a false discovery rate of 0.05, a later analysis linked fewer than 20,000 TCR beta sequences to specific HLA alleles. In vitro tests confirmed that a few of the cytomegalovirus-associated TCR beta chains recognize cytomegalovirus antigens. Because counts were too low, roughly 17 rarely observed V segments, including chromosome 9 orphons, were left out of the earlier analysis of 587 of the donors. This cohort had only TCR beta chains sequenced, and the lack of alpha or paired-chain data limited which features could be detected. Linkage disequilibrium might explain the correlated functional status among segregating V segments, but an unknown experimental factor could not be ruled out. The classifier was reported to diagnose cytomegalovirus status with high specificity and sensitivity in both the original cohort and the validation cohort. A later analysis found that TCR association rates varied across HLA loci, with DRB1 alleles showing the most associated TCRs and HLA-C alleles the fewest. A later analysis reported that several top co-occurrence clusters appeared linked to parvovirus B19, influenza, CMV and Epstein-Barr virus. It was suggested by the authors that the approach could potentially be generalized to other disease states and immunological phenotypes.

The cohort consisted of 600 to 750 healthy bone marrow donors. At the time of sampling, every cohort member was nominally healthy, though immune exposures that went unrecorded were likely present. The donor tested CMV seronegative and was one of the 352 seronegative cohort members. A peripheral blood sample was collected from each donor, and TCR beta sequencing was performed on peripheral blood mononuclear cells. Genomic DNA extraction from the blood cell samples was performed with the Qiagen DNeasy Blood Extraction Kit. Counted from cysteine to phenylalanine, this CDR3 has 12 amino acids. The kept DNA is CDR3 alone, 36 bases in frame from the first base. CDR1 and CDR2, per the germline V gene, are MDHEN and SYDVKM. V lost 5 bases and J lost 2 bases; the stretch between them is 6 bases long.

The clonotype was recovered from a middle-aged man in good health and CMV-seronegative. The sequencing sample was made of PBMCs. The sequence joins TRBV28 to TRBJ1-2, with the D segment identity uncertain. The encoded CDR3 is CASSEQNYGYTF. The nucleotides are TGTGCCAGCAGTGAACAGAACTATGGCTACACCTTC.